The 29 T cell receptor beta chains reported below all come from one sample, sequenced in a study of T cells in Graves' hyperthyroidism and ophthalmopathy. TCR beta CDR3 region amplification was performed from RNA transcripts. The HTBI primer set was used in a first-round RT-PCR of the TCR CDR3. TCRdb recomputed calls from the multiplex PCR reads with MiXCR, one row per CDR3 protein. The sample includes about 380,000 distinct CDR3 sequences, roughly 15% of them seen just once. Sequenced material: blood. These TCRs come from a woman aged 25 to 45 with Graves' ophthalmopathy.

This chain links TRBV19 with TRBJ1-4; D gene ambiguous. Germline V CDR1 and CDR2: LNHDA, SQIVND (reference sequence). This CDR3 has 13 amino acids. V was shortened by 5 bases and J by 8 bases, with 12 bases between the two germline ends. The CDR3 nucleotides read TGTGCCAGTAGTGCCAGGAACCCCGAAAAACTGTTTTTT. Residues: CASSARNPEKLFF.

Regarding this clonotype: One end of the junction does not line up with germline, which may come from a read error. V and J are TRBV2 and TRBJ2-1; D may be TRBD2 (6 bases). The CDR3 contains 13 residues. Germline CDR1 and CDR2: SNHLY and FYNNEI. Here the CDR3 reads CASSGGEYNERFF. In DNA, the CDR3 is TGTGCCAGCAGTGGCGGGGAGTACAATGAGCGGTTCTTC.

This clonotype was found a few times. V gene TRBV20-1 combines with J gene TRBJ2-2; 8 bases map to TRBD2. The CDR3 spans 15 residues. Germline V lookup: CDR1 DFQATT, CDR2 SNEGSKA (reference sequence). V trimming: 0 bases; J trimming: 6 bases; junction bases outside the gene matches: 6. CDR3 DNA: TGCAGTGCTAGAGATGTAAGCGGGGGATCCGGGGAGCTGTTTTTT. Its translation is CSARDVSGGSGELFF.

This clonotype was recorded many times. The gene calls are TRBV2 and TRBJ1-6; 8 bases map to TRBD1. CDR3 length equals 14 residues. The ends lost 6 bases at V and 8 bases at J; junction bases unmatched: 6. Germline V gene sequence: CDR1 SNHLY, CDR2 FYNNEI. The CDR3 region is CASRRTGRDSPLHF. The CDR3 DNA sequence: TGTGCCAGCAGAAGGACAGGGCGCGATTCACCCCTCCACTTT.

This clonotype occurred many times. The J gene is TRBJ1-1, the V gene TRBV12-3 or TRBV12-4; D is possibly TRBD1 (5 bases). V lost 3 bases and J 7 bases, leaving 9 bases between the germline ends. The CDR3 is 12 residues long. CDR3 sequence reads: CASSLMGLEAFF. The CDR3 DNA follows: TGTGCCAGCAGTTTGATGGGGCTTGAAGCTTTCTTT.

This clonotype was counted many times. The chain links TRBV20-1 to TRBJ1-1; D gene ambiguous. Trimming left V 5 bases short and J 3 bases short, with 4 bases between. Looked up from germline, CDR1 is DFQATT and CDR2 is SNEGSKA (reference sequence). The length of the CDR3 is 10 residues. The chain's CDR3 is CSAQDTEAFF. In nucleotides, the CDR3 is TGCAGTGCTCAGGACACTGAAGCTTTCTTT.

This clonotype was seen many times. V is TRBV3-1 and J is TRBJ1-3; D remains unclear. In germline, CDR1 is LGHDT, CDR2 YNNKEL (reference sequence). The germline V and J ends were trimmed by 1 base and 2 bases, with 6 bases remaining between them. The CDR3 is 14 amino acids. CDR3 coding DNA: TGTGCCAGCAGCCAAGGGAGCGCTGGAAACACCATATATTTT. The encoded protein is CASSQGSAGNTIYF.

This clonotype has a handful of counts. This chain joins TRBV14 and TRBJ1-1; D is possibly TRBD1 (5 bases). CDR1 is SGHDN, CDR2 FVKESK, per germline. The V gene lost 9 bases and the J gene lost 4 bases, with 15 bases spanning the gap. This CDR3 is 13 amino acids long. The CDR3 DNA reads TGTGCCAGTGGCAAGGGGAGAAGCACTGAAGCTTTCTTT. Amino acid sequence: CASGKGRSTEAFF.

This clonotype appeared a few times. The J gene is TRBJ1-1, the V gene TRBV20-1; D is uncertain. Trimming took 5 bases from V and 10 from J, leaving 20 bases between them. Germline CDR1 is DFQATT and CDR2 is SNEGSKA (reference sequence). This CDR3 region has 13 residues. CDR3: CSAPVGPIKGAFF. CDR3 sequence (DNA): TGCAGTGCTCCGGTAGGACCGATTAAAGGAGCTTTCTTT.

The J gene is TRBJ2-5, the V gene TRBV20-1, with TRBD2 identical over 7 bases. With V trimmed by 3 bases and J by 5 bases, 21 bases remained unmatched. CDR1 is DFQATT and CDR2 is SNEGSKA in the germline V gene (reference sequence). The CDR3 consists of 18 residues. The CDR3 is CSASKAVERGSGRETQYF. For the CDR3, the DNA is TGCAGTGCTAGTAAGGCGGTCGAGCGGGGCTCCGGTAGGGAGACCCAGTACTTC.

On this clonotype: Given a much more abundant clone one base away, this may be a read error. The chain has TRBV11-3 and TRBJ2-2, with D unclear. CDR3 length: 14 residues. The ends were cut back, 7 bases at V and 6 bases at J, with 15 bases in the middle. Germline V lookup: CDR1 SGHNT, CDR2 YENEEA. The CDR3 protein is CASTLGRMAGELFF. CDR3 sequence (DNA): TGTGCCAGCACTCTGGGTCGGATGGCCGGGGAGCTGTTTTTT. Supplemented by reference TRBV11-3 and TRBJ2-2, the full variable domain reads EAGVVQSPRYKIIEKKQPVAFWCNPISGHNTLYWYLQNLGQGPELLIRYENEEAVDDSQLPKDRFSAERLKGVDSTLKIQPAELGDSAVYLCASTLGRMAGELFFGEGSRLTVL.

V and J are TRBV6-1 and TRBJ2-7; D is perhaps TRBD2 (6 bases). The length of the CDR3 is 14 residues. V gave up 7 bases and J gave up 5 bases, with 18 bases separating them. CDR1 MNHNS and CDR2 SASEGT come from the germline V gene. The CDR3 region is CASTVQNWGDEQYF. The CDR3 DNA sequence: TGTGCCAGCACAGTACAGAATTGGGGGGACGAGCAGTACTTC.

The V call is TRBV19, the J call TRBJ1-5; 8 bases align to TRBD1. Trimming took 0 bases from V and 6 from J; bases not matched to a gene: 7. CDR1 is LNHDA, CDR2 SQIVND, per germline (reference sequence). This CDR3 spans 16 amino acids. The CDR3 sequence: CASSIDLQGAFQPQHF. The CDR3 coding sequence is TGTGCCAGTAGTATAGATCTTCAGGGGGCGTTTCAGCCCCAGCATTTT.

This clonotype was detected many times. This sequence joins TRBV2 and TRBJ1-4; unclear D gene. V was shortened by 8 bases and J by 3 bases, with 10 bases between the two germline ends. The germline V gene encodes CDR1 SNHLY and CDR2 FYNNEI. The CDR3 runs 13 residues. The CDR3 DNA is TGTGCCAGCGGGAGAGGACCTAATGAAAAACTGTTTTTT. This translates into CASGRGPNEKLFF.

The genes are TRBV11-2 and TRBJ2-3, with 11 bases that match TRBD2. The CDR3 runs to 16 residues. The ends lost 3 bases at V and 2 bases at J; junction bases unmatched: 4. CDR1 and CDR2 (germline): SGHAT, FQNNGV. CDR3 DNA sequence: TGTGCCAGCAGCTTCAGACTAGCGGGGAACACAGATACGCAGTATTTT. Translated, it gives CASSFRLAGNTDTQYF.

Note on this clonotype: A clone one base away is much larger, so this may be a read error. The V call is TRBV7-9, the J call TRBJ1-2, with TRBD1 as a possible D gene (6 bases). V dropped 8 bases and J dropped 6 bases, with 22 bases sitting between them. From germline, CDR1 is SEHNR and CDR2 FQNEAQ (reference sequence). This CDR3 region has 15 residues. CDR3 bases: TGTGCCAGCGGCCCCCACCTTGGGGGCGGGGATGGCTACACCTTC. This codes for CASGPHLGGGDGYTF.

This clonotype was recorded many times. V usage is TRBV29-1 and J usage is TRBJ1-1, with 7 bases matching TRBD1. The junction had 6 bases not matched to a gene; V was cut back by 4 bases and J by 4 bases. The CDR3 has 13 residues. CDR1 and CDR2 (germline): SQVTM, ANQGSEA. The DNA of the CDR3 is TGCAGCGTTGCTGACAGGGTAACCACTGAAGCTTTCTTT. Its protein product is CSVADRVTTEAFF. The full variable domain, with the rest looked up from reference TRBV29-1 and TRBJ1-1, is SAVISQKPSRDICQRGTSLTIQCQVDSQVTMMFWYRQQPGQSLTLIATANQGSEATYESGFVIDKFPISRPNLTFSTLTVSNMSPEDSSIYLCSVADRVTTEAFFGQGTRLTVV.

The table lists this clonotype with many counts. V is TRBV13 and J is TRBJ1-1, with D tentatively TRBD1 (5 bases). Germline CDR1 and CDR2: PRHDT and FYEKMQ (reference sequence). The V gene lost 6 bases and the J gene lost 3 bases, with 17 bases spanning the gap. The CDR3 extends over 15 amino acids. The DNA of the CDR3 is TGTGCCAGCAGATGGAGAGGGGCCGGTGACACTGAAGCTTTCTTT. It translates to CASRWRGAGDTEAFF.

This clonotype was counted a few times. CDR3 nucleotide sequence: TGTGCCAGCAGCCCGGTTGCGGGGGGGCCTTATCAGTACTTC. Residues: CASSPVAGGPYQYF. The gene calls are TRBV12-3 or TRBV12-4 and TRBJ2-4; 9 nucleotides agree with TRBD2. CDR3 length: 14 residues. Unmatched junction bases numbered 12, after V lost 6 bases and J lost 12 bases.

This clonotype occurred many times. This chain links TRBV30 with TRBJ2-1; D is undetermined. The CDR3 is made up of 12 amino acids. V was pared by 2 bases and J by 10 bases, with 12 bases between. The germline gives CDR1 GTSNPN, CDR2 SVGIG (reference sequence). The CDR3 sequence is CAWSPILGEQFF. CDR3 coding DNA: TGTGCCTGGAGTCCTATACTCGGGGAGCAGTTCTTC.

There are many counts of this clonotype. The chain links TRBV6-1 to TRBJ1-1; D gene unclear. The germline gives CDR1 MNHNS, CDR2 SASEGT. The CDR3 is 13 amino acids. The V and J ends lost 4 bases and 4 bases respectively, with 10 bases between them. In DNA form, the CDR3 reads TGTGCCAGCAGTGTAGGTGTGGGCACTGAAGCTTTCTTT. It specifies CASSVGVGTEAFF.

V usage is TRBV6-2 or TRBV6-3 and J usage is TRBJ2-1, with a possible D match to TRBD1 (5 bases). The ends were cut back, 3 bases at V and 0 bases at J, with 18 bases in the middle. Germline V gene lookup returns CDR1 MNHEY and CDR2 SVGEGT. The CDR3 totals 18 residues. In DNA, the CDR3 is TGTGCCAGCAGTTATGTTCCACCAGGGCAGAGCTCCTACAATGAGCAGTTCTTC. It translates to CASSYVPPGQSSYNEQFF.

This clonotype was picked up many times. CDR3 sequence reads: CASSQGAVQPQHF. In DNA, the CDR3 is TGTGCCAGCAGTCAGGGGGCGGTTCAGCCCCAGCATTTT. This chain joins TRBV12-3 or TRBV12-4 and TRBJ1-5; 8 bases agree with TRBD1. The trim removed 5 bases at V and 6 bases at J, leaving 3 bases unmatched. This CDR3 has 13 residues.

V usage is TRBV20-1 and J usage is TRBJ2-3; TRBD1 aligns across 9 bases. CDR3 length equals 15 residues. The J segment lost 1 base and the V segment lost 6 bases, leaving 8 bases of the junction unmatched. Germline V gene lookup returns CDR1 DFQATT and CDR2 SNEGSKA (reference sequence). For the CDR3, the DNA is TGCAGTGCCACGAAACGACAGGGGGGCACAGATACGCAGTATTTT. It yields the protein CSATKRQGGTDTQYF.

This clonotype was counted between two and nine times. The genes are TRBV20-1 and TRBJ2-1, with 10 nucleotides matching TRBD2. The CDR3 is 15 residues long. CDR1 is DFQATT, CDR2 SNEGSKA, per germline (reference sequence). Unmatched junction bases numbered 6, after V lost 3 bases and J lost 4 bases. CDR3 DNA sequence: TGCAGTGCTAGTTCATTACTAGCGGGGTACAATGAGCAGTTCTTC. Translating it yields CSASSLLAGYNEQFF.

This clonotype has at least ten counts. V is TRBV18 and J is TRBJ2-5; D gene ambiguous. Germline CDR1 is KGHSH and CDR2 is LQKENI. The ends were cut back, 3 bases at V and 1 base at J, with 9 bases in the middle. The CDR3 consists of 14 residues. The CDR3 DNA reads TGTGCCAGCTCACCCGGACCAACCCAAGAGACCCAGTACTTC. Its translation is CASSPGPTQETQYF. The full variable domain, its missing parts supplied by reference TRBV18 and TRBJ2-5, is NAGVMQNPRHLVRRRGQEARLRCSPMKGHSHVYWYRQLPEEGLKFMVYLQKENIIDESGMPKERFSAEFPKEGPSILRIQQVVRGDSAAYFCASSPGPTQETQYFGPGTRLLVL.

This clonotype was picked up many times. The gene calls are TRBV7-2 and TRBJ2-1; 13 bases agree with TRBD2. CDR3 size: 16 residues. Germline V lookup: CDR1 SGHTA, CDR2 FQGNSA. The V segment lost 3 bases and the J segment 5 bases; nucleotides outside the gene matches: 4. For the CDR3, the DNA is TGTGCCAGCAGCTTTACCGGGACTAGCGGGAACAATGAGCAGTTCTTC. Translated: CASSFTGTSGNNEQFF.

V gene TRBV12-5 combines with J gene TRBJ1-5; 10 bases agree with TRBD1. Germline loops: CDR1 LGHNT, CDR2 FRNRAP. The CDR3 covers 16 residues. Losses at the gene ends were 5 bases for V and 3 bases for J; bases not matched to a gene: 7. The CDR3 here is CASGPSGTGANQPQHF. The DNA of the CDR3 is TGTGCTAGTGGTCCCTCCGGGACAGGGGCCAATCAGCCCCAGCATTTT.

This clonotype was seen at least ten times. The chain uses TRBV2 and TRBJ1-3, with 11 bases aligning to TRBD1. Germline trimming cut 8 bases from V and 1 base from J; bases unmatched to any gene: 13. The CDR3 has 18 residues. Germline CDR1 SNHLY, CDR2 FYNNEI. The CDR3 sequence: CASLTRTGGSLSGNTIYF. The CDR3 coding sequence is TGTGCCAGCCTAACCAGGACAGGGGGCTCTTTGTCTGGAAACACCATATATTTT.